These 32 T cell receptor beta chains were sequenced from one sample in a study of spatial heterogeneity in lung cancer. MiXCR, run by TCRdb on the 5' RACE reads, gives a single entry per CDR3 protein. The repertoire holds about 7,000 distinct CDR3 sequences, with 6.5% to 8.5% as singletons. Time point described: sample taken at primary tumor resection. Whole RNA came from tumor, nontumor lung or frozen PBMC and was sequenced without being sorted. This material consisted of PBMCs, taken at surgery. The origin of the receptors is a male donor with early-stage non-small cell lung cancer.

At least ten counts were recorded for this clonotype. Because this beta chain is a stray read in a library intended to capture alpha chains, its abundance should not be given much weight. V and J are TRBV6-4 and TRBJ2-5; D unclear. Germline-derived CDR1 and CDR2 are MRHNA and SNTAGT. V lost 2 bases and J 1 base, leaving 20 bases between the germline ends. The CDR3 covers 18 residues. DNA of the CDR3: TGTGCCAGCAGTGACCCCCGGGTGAGAGGACGGCCCCAAGAGACCCAGTACTTC. Protein sequence: CASSDPRVRGRPQETQYF.

Points on this clonotype: Little can be read into the size of this beta chain, an off-target read in a library designed for alpha chains. The J gene is TRBJ1-1, the V gene TRBV2; D unresolved. The CDR3 runs 13 residues. Germline loops: CDR1 SNHLY, CDR2 FYNNEI. Trimming shortened V by 9 bases and J by 1 base, and 12 bases separated the two germline ends. The CDR3 here is CASKSQPNTEAFF. DNA for the CDR3: TGTGCCAGTAAATCTCAGCCGAACACTGAAGCTTTCTTT.

This clonotype appeared a few times. A library made for alpha chains picked up this beta chain off target, so its size means little. The rearrangement links TRBV4-2 to TRBJ2-7, with unresolved D. The CDR3 sequence is 13 residues long. V was pared by 6 bases and J by 1 base, with 10 bases between. Germline CDR1 reads LGHNA; CDR2 reads YNFKEQ. The CDR3 loop reads CASSQYMSYEQYF. CDR3 coding DNA: TGTGCCAGCAGTCAGTACATGTCCTACGAGCAGTACTTC.

Remarks on this clonotype: This beta chain slipped into a library made for alpha chains as a stray read, so its size is not meaningful. The rearrangement uses TRBV7-6 and TRBJ2-2, with 10 bases lining up with TRBD2. The CDR3 consists of 16 residues. Trimming took 5 bases from V and 7 from J; bases not matched to a gene: 10. The germline CDR1 and CDR2 sequences are SGHVS and FNYEAQ. CDR3 sequence: CASSPGLAFGNGELFF. The CDR3 DNA reads as TGTGCCAGCAGCCCGGGACTAGCGTTCGGTAACGGGGAGCTGTTTTTT.

This clonotype was counted many times. Little can be read into the size of this beta chain, an off-target read in a library designed for alpha chains. The rearrangement joins TRBV6-5 to TRBJ2-3, with D possibly TRBD2 on 6 matching bases. The CDR3 sequence is 13 residues long. Trimming took 4 bases from V and 5 from J, leaving 10 bases between them. Germline V gene lookup returns CDR1 MNHEY and CDR2 SVGAGI. In DNA form, the CDR3 reads TGTGCCAGCAGTTCCGGGACTTTAGATACGCAGTATTTT. Translated, it gives CASSSGTLDTQYF.

This clonotype was counted many times. This beta chain represents an off-target read in a library built for alpha chains; its size is of limited meaning. The gene calls are TRBV29-1 and TRBJ1-1; 7 bases are shared with TRBD1. Germline values: CDR1 SQVTM, CDR2 ANQGSEA. J gave up 3 bases and V 6 bases, and 7 bases lay outside the gene matches. This CDR3 has 13 residues. The CDR3 coding sequence is TGCAGCGTGGGGTATGACAGGGACACTGAAGCTTTCTTT. It encodes CSVGYDRDTEAFF.

This clonotype has ten or more counts. This beta chain appears as a stray read in a library generated for alpha chains; its size is not informative. V is TRBV27 and J is TRBJ2-2; possibly TRBD1 for D (5 bases). The CDR3 is 14 amino acids. Germline V gene sequence: CDR1 MNHEY, CDR2 SMNVEV (reference sequence). V was cut by 5 bases and J by 2 bases, with 9 bases left in between. CDR3 in DNA: TGTGCCAGCAGTCTCCAGGGAAACACCGGGGAGCTGTTTTTT. Amino acid sequence: CASSLQGNTGELFF.

A word on this clonotype: Being off target in a library aimed at alpha chains, this beta chain has a size of little meaning. This chain connects TRBV14 to TRBJ2-1; no definite D call. The CDR3 covers 16 residues. The germline gives CDR1 SGHDN, CDR2 FVKESK. The V end lost 0 bases, the J end lost 7 bases, and 16 bases lay between the germline ends. The CDR3 DNA follows: TGTGCCAGCAGCCAAGAAGTCCCCCCTCCCGTAAATGAGCAGTTCTTC. Translation gives CASSQEVPPPVNEQFF. Filled out from reference TRBV14 and TRBJ2-1, the complete variable domain reads EAGVTQFPSHSVIEKGQTVTLRCDPISGHDNLYWYRRVMGKEIKFLLHFVKESKQDESGMPNNRFLAERTGGTYSTLKVQPAELEDSGVYFCASSQEVPPPVNEQFFGPGTRLTVL.

This clonotype appeared many times. A library prepared for alpha chains yielded this beta chain as an off-target read; its size is of little meaning. The chain carries TRBV11-2 and TRBJ2-7; 8 bases match TRBD1. The CDR3 is 14 residues long. The V gene's germline CDR1 is SGHAT and CDR2 FQNNGV. V shed 5 bases and J 2 bases; nucleotides not matched to a gene: 5. In DNA form, the CDR3 reads TGTGCCAGCAGCCTACGGACAGGGCCCTACGAGCAGTACTTC. Translation gives CASSLRTGPYEQYF. Full variable domain (remainder filled in from reference TRBV11-2 and TRBJ2-7): EAGVAQSPRYKIIEKRQSVAFWCNPISGHATLYWYQQILGQGPKLLIQFQNNGVVDDSQLPKDRFSAERLKGVDSTLKIQPAKLEDSAVYLCASSLRTGPYEQYFGPGTRLTVT.

This clonotype showed up many times. This beta chain was picked up by a library intended for alpha chains and is off target, so its count carries little meaning. The chain is built from TRBV10-3 and TRBJ1-5; D remains ambiguous. Germline V gene sequence: CDR1 ENHRY, CDR2 SYGVKD. The ends were cut back, 3 bases at V and 3 bases at J, with 12 bases in the middle. This CDR3 has 15 residues. DNA for the CDR3: TGTGCCATCAGTGAAGACGGGAATAACAATCAGCCCCAGCATTTT. As protein: CAISEDGNNNQPQHF.

This clonotype came up a few times. The library was prepared for alpha chains; this beta chain is a stray read, so its frequency means little. The chain has TRBV20-1 and TRBJ2-2; TRBD1 aligns across 9 bases. Germline V CDR1 and CDR2: DFQATT, SNEGSKA (reference sequence). The V gene end was trimmed by 1 base and the J gene end by 1 base; junction bases not matched to a gene: 1. This CDR3 region has 15 residues. CDR3 loop: CSARAGQGNTGELFF. As DNA, the CDR3 is TGCAGTGCTAGAGCGGGACAGGGGAACACCGGGGAGCTGTTTTTT.

This clonotype was detected many times. This beta chain is a stray read from a library made for alpha chains; its abundance is not meaningful. V usage is TRBV27 and J usage is TRBJ2-1; weak D call: TRBD2 (5 bases). V dropped 3 bases and J dropped 3 bases, with 15 bases sitting between them. The CDR3 covers 16 residues. Germline V lookup: CDR1 MNHEY, CDR2 SMNVEV (reference sequence). The CDR3 protein is CASSFPERRVYNEQFF. The CDR3 DNA reads as TGTGCCAGCAGTTTCCCGGAAAGGCGGGTCTACAATGAGCAGTTCTTC.

Note on this clonotype: This beta chain is an off-target read within a library intended for alpha chains, so its frequency means little. The rearrangement uses TRBV6-2 or TRBV6-3 and TRBJ2-3; D is unresolved. This CDR3 region has 13 residues. V was trimmed by 0 bases and J by 4 bases, leaving 5 bases between them. Germline V gives CDR1 MNHEY, CDR2 SVGEGT. As DNA, the CDR3 is TGTGCCAGCAGTTACTCGGCGGCAGATACGCAGTATTTT. Its translation: CASSYSAADTQYF.

In regard to this clonotype: The library was built for alpha chains, so this beta chain is an off-target read and its size means little. V is TRBV3-1 and J is TRBJ1-2, with D unclear. The CDR3 has 15 residues. V was pared by 0 bases and J by 7 bases, with 15 bases between. Germline V CDR1 and CDR2: LGHDT, YNNKEL (reference sequence). The CDR3 DNA follows: TGTGCCAGCAGCCAAGAACACAGTCAGACCGGTGGCTACACCTTC. Encoded protein: CASSQEHSQTGGYTF.

A note on this clonotype: The library was prepared for alpha chains; this beta chain is a stray read, so its frequency means little. V is TRBV30 and J is TRBJ1-1, with no clear D. Between the trimmed V and J ends, which lost 2 bases and 1 base, there was a span of 11 bases. The CDR3 loop spans 14 amino acids. CDR1 and CDR2 (germline): GTSNPN, SVGIG (reference sequence). Written as DNA, the CDR3 is TGTGCCTGGAGTTCCTACGTCAGGAACACTGAAGCTTTCTTT. Residues: CAWSSYVRNTEAFF.

This clonotype was found a few times. This beta chain lies outside the target of a library built for alpha chains; its clone size means little. The chain combines TRBV12-3 or TRBV12-4 with TRBJ1-2; perhaps TRBD1 as D (6 bases). The V end was cut by 4 bases, the J end by 0 bases, with 24 bases between. This CDR3 contains 19 residues. Written as DNA, the CDR3 is TGTGCCAGCAGTTCCTCCCCCCCTTGGGGGGCATTCTCTAACTATGGCTACACCTTC. It yields the protein CASSSSPPWGAFSNYGYTF.

On this clonotype itself: This beta chain came through as a stray read in a library set up for alpha chains, and its size says little. The rearrangement links TRBV7-9 to TRBJ1-5, with a tentative D call TRBD1 (5 bases). CDR3 size: 13 residues. V dropped 5 bases and J dropped 3 bases, with 8 bases sitting between them. The germline V gene encodes CDR1 SEHNR and CDR2 FQNEAQ (reference sequence). The CDR3 protein is CASSQGANQPQHF. In DNA form, the CDR3 reads TGTGCCAGCAGCCAAGGGGCCAATCAGCCCCAGCATTTT.

This clonotype came up many times. The size of this beta chain means little, since it is a stray read in a library made for alpha chains. The J gene is TRBJ2-5, the V gene TRBV2, with 7 bases aligning to TRBD2. The CDR3 length is 14 residues. The germline V gene has CDR1 SNHLY and CDR2 FYNNEI. V lost 6 bases to trimming and J lost 3 bases; unmatched junction nucleotides: 7. The CDR3 loop is CASSAGRMKETQYF. Written as DNA, the CDR3 is TGTGCCAGCAGCGCCGGGAGGATGAAAGAGACCCAGTACTTC. Filled out from reference TRBV2 and TRBJ2-5, the complete variable domain reads EPEVTQTPSHQVTQMGQEVILRCVPISNHLYFYWYRQILGQKVEFLVSFYNNEISEKSEIFDDQFSVERPDGSNFTLKIRSTKLEDSAMYFCASSAGRMKETQYFGPGTRLLVL.

This clonotype has a count of ten or more. Since it is a stray read in a library aimed at alpha chains, this beta chain has a size that is not meaningful. The chain joins TRBV7-2 to TRBJ1-4, with TRBD1 as a possible D gene (5 bases). V was trimmed by 5 bases and J by 6 bases, leaving 13 bases between them. The length of the CDR3 is 14 residues. In germline, CDR1 is SGHTA, CDR2 FQGNSA. The CDR3 DNA sequence: TGTGCCAGCAGCCACGGGGCCTGGGATGAAAAACTGTTTTTT. Protein sequence: CASSHGAWDEKLFF.

This clonotype was seen many times. This beta chain came through as a stray read in a library set up for alpha chains, and its size says little. The rearrangement links TRBV7-2 to TRBJ2-1; TRBD2 matches at 11 bases. The V gene's germline CDR1 is SGHTA and CDR2 FQGNSA. This CDR3 comprises 16 residues. The V and J ends lost 5 bases and 7 bases, in that order; junction bases with no gene match: 10. The CDR3 loop is CASSPSLAGDANEQFF. The CDR3 region has the DNA TGTGCCAGCAGCCCATCACTAGCGGGAGACGCAAATGAGCAGTTCTTC.

This clonotype was detected ten times or more. This beta chain represents an off-target read in a library built for alpha chains; its size is of limited meaning. The chain employs TRBV7-9 and TRBJ1-2; 7 bases line up with TRBD1. J gave up 4 bases and V 5 bases, and 4 bases lay outside the gene matches. The germline CDR1 and CDR2 sequences are SEHNR and FQNEAQ (reference sequence). This CDR3 is built from 13 residues. The CDR3 region is CASSEGTAYGYTF. CDR3 coding DNA: TGTGCCAGCAGCGAAGGGACAGCCTATGGCTACACCTTC.

This clonotype was seen repeatedly, ten times or more. Because the library targeted alpha chains, this beta chain is an off-target read whose size means little. The CDR3 spells CASSLYQRGQLEAFF. CDR3 nucleotide sequence: TGTGCCAGCAGCCTATATCAGAGGGGACAGCTAGAAGCTTTCTTT. The J gene is TRBJ1-1, the V gene TRBV7-9; 7 nucleotides match TRBD1. Germline CDR1 reads SEHNR; CDR2 reads FQNEAQ (reference sequence). The CDR3 extends over 15 amino acids. Unmatched junction bases numbered 14, after V lost 5 bases and J lost 8 bases.

As regards this clonotype: Since it is a stray read in a library aimed at alpha chains, this beta chain has a size that is not meaningful. The chain carries TRBV6-2 or TRBV6-3 and TRBJ2-1; no clear D gene. Trimming took 7 bases from V and 8 from J, leaving 18 bases between them. This CDR3 is 14 amino acids long. In germline, CDR1 is MNHEY, CDR2 SVGEGT. CDR3 sequence: CASTPTSVKDEQFF. For the CDR3, the DNA is TGTGCCAGCACCCCGACTTCTGTCAAGGATGAGCAGTTCTTC.

At least ten counts were recorded for this clonotype. This beta chain lies outside the target of a library built for alpha chains; its clone size means little. The V and J genes are TRBV6-2 or TRBV6-3 and TRBJ1-2, with a possible D match to TRBD1 (6 bases). Trimming took 7 bases from V and 3 from J, leaving 21 bases between them. This CDR3 spans 16 amino acids. Germline CDR1 reads MNHEY; CDR2 reads SVGEGT. CDR3 nucleotide sequence: TGTGCCAGCACTACTCCAAACAGGGCCCTAGACTATGGCTACACCTTC. Protein sequence: CASTTPNRALDYGYTF.

This clonotype showed up just once. A single base separates this from a much larger clone, so it may be a read error. This beta chain turned up in a library designed for alpha chains; as an off-target read, its abundance says little. The V and J genes are TRBV19 and TRBJ1-5; D not certain. Germline V gene sequence: CDR1 LNHDA, CDR2 SQIVND (reference sequence). The length of the CDR3 is 16 residues. CDR3 sequence reads: CVSSLRGGDGYQPQHF. CDR3 nucleotide sequence: TGTGTCAGTAGTCTCCGGGGAGGAGACGGCTACCAGCCCCAGCATTTT.

This clonotype appeared many times. Since the library was made to target alpha chains, this beta chain is a stray read and its abundance is not meaningful. The J gene is TRBJ2-2, the V gene TRBV11-2; 8 bases agree with TRBD1. This CDR3 contains 18 residues. The germline gives CDR1 SGHAT, CDR2 FQNNGV. Germline trimming cut 5 bases from V and 4 bases from J; bases unmatched to any gene: 15. For the CDR3, the DNA is TGTGCCAGCAGCGCAGGGACAGGTGGGGTTGTAGCCACCGGGGAGCTGTTTTTT. Encoded protein: CASSAGTGGVVATGELFF. Filled out from reference TRBV11-2 and TRBJ2-2, the complete variable domain reads EAGVAQSPRYKIIEKRQSVAFWCNPISGHATLYWYQQILGQGPKLLIQFQNNGVVDDSQLPKDRFSAERLKGVDSTLKIQPAKLEDSAVYLCASSAGTGGVVATGELFFGEGSRLTVL.

At least ten counts were recorded for this clonotype. The library was built for alpha chains, so this beta chain is an off-target read and its size means little. The V call is TRBV6-1, the J call TRBJ1-3; D not certain. V was cut by 5 bases and J by 0 bases, with 11 bases left in between. The CDR3 spans 15 residues. Germline V CDR1 and CDR2: MNHNS, SASEGT. The CDR3 protein is CASSFRSNSGNTIYF. In DNA form, the CDR3 reads TGTGCCAGCAGTTTTCGCAGTAACTCTGGAAACACCATATATTTT.

The sample holds many counts of this clonotype. With the library built for alpha chains, this beta chain is off target and its frequency is not meaningful. This sequence joins TRBV18 and TRBJ2-3, with D maybe TRBD1 (6 bases). CDR3 length: 13 amino acids. Trimming removed 6 bases from V and 4 bases from J, with 11 bases in between. Germline V lookup: CDR1 KGHSH, CDR2 LQKENI. The CDR3 bases are TGTGCCAGCTCTTCCAGGGGAGCAGATACGCAGTATTTT. It is translated as CASSSRGADTQYF.

This clonotype was seen at least ten times. The library was designed around alpha chains, so this beta chain is a stray read whose abundance carries little weight. The V gene is TRBV5-1, the J gene TRBJ2-5; D is possibly TRBD1 (6 bases). This CDR3 is built from 14 residues. The germline gives CDR1 SGHRS, CDR2 YFSETQ. The germline V and J ends were trimmed by 2 bases and 1 base, with 9 bases remaining between them. Here the CDR3 DNA reads TGCGCCAGCAGCTTACAGGGTTCCCAAGAGACCCAGTACTTC. It translates to CASSLQGSQETQYF.

With respect to this clonotype: Little can be read into the size of this beta chain, an off-target read in a library designed for alpha chains. The J gene is TRBJ2-3, the V gene TRBV7-2, with 8 bases fitting TRBD2. Germline assignment: CDR1 SGHTA and CDR2 FQGNSA. The ends lost 5 bases at V and 8 bases at J; junction bases unmatched: 21. CDR3 length equals 18 residues. The CDR3 region has the DNA TGTGCCAGCAGCCGATCGACTAGGCCAGCGGGAGTGGAGGGTACGCAGTATTTT. Residues: CASSRSTRPAGVEGTQYF.

This clonotype has ten or more counts. This beta chain is a stray read from a library made for alpha chains; its abundance is not meaningful. The chain uses TRBV12-3 or TRBV12-4 and TRBJ2-2, with 12 bases fitting TRBD1. The CDR3 has 20 residues. Unmatched junction bases numbered 18, after V lost 7 bases and J lost 3 bases. In nucleotides, the CDR3 is TGTGCCAGCACCCCCGGGACAGGGGGCGGTGTTTTTGTGGACACCGGGGAGCTGTTTTTT. This sequence encodes CASTPGTGGGVFVDTGELFF.

This clonotype occurred many times. The library was prepared for alpha chains; this beta chain is a stray read, so its frequency means little. This sequence joins TRBV7-9 and TRBJ2-5; 8 bases are a match to TRBD2. J was trimmed by 3 bases and V by 5 bases; bases with no gene match: 5. The germline V gene encodes CDR1 SEHNR and CDR2 FQNEAQ (reference sequence). CDR3 length: 14 residues. The DNA of the CDR3 is TGTGCCAGCAGCCCGACTAGCGTGGAAGAGACCCAGTACTTC. It encodes CASSPTSVEETQYF.